Each of the 31 T cell receptor beta chains below was sequenced from the same sample in a study of CXCR3-negative and CXCR3-positive naive CD8 T cells. cDNA libraries for TRB were generated by 5' RACE incorporating UMI labels. Reanalyzing the 5' RACE reads, TCRdb keeps one entry per CDR3 protein, without DNA. The specimen's table records 100,000 to 150,000 distinct CDR3 sequences. The sample taken for sequencing was naive CXCR3- CD8+ T cells from blood. Described subset: CD45RO-CCR7+CD27+CD95- naive CD8+ T cells lacking CXCR3 (TNR3-). These receptors originate from a human donor in good health. Some clones in this sample may be carry-over from other donors' samples.

The chain uses TRBV5-5 and TRBJ2-1. The CDR3 runs 15 residues. Germline V gives CDR1 SGHKS, CDR2 YYEKEE (reference sequence). This chain's CDR3 is CASSLGAVLYNEQFF.

The V call is TRBV7-8, the J call TRBJ2-7; TCRdb outputs TRBD2, but without DNA this stays unchecked. Germline-derived CDR1 and CDR2 are SGHVS and FQNEAQ. The CDR3 has 19 amino acids. The CDR3 protein is CASIGIGTSGGHHVYEQYF.

V usage is TRBV6-5 and J usage is TRBJ2-5; TCRdb gives TRBD1 as the D gene, but with no DNA this cannot be confirmed. The CDR3 is 14 residues long. In germline, CDR1 is MNHEY, CDR2 SVGAGI. This CDR3 is CASSPPGGWKTQYF.

The chain uses TRBV29-1 and TRBJ2-7; TCRdb outputs TRBD1, but without DNA this stays unchecked. This CDR3 is 15 amino acids long. Germline lookup yields CDR1 SQVTM and CDR2 ANQGSEA. The chain's CDR3 is CSVEGGGTGPREQYF.

The chain has TRBV28 and TRBJ2-3; no DNA is available, so the TRBD1 call from TCRdb remains unchecked. The CDR3 contains 15 residues. Germline CDR1 is MDHEN and CDR2 is SYDVKM. The CDR3 sequence is CASSPRGWGTDTQYF.

The rearrangement uses TRBV9 and TRBJ1-2. The CDR3 extends over 17 amino acids. CDR1 and CDR2 from the germline V gene are SGDLS and YYNGEE. CDR3 in amino acids: CASSAQQVILANYGYTF.

The CDR3 loop is CASSDRNTGELFF. The V call is TRBV12-3 or TRBV12-4, the J call TRBJ2-2. The CDR3 contains 13 residues.

CDR3: CASSRESSYNSPLHF. The J gene is TRBJ1-6, the V gene TRBV4-1. CDR3 length equals 15 residues. Germline CDR1 is MGHRA and CDR2 is YSYEKL.

The chain uses TRBV4-1 and TRBJ2-5; TCRdb designates TRBD2, a call that cannot be tested without DNA. The CDR3 is made up of 18 amino acids. Germline CDR1 MGHRA, CDR2 YSYEKL. CDR3 amino acids: CASSLGGLRGGVGETQYF.

The V and J genes are TRBV9 and TRBJ2-7; with no DNA, the TCRdb D assignment of TRBD1 cannot be verified. Germline V lookup: CDR1 SGDLS, CDR2 YYNGEE. The CDR3 is 15 amino acids. CDR3 loop: CASSVGGTATYEQYF.

The chain uses TRBV5-1 and TRBJ2-4; the D call of TRBD1 rests on TCRdb alone, since no DNA is present to check it. The germline CDR1 and CDR2 sequences are SGHRS and YFSETQ. This CDR3 is 15 amino acids long. CDR3 amino acids: CASSLPGGGINIQYF.

This chain joins TRBV2 and TRBJ2-3. The CDR3 length is 13 residues. CDR1 SNHLY and CDR2 FYNNEI come from the germline V gene. CDR3 residues: CASSEAARDTQYF. Filled out from reference TRBV2 and TRBJ2-3, the complete variable domain reads EPEVTQTPSHQVTQMGQEVILRCVPISNHLYFYWYRQILGQKVEFLVSFYNNEISEKSEIFDDQFSVERPDGSNFTLKIRSTKLEDSAMYFCASSEAARDTQYFGPGTRLTVL.

The chain uses TRBV2 and TRBJ2-1; there is no DNA to check the TCRdb D call of TRBD1. Germline V lookup: CDR1 SNHLY, CDR2 FYNNEI. CDR3 length: 17 amino acids. The CDR3 is CASSETGGSSSYNEQFF.

The chain combines TRBV4-2 with TRBJ1-1; TCRdb calls TRBD1, which cannot be checked without DNA. The CDR3 is made up of 16 amino acids. In germline, CDR1 is LGHNA, CDR2 YNFKEQ. Here the CDR3 reads CASSQEGTPMNTEAFF.

V gene TRBV12-3 or TRBV12-4 combines with J gene TRBJ2-2; TCRdb reports TRBD1, a call that lacks DNA to check it against. The CDR3 has 15 residues. CDR3: CASSLGVGTTGELFF.

The chain joins TRBV5-1 to TRBJ2-1; checking the TCRdb D call of TRBD2 is not possible without DNA. Germline assignment: CDR1 SGHRS and CDR2 YFSETQ. CDR3 size: 15 residues. The chain's CDR3 is CASRPSGSSYNEQFF.

V usage is TRBV4-1 and J usage is TRBJ2-1; the D call of TRBD1 rests on TCRdb alone, since no DNA is present to check it. This CDR3 is 15 amino acids long. Germline CDR1 reads MGHRA; CDR2 reads YSYEKL. CDR3 loop: CASSHGEGGSDEQFF.

This rearrangement joins TRBV4-3 to TRBJ2-1; TCRdb's D call, TRBD2, is unchecked because there is no DNA. Per the germline V gene, CDR1 is LGHNA and CDR2 is YSLEER. The CDR3 runs to 18 residues. The CDR3 here is CASSQDSLAGTYNNEQFF.

V usage is TRBV12-3 or TRBV12-4 and J usage is TRBJ2-1. The CDR3 is made up of 12 amino acids. CDR3 protein: CASRSGDNEQFF.

The CDR3 protein is CSASAGGPYEQYF. The chain joins TRBV20-1 to TRBJ2-7; TCRdb selects TRBD2, and the lack of DNA leaves this call unchecked. Germline CDR1 is DFQATT and CDR2 is SNEGSKA (reference sequence). The CDR3 has 13 amino acids.

V gene TRBV29-1 combines with J gene TRBJ2-1; as DNA is missing, the TRBD1 call by TCRdb cannot be tested. The CDR3 sequence is 13 residues long. Germline-derived CDR1 and CDR2 are SQVTM and ANQGSEA. CDR3 residues: CSVVLSGWDEQFF.

The genes are TRBV4-1 and TRBJ2-7; the D call of TRBD2 rests on TCRdb alone, since no DNA is present to check it. Germline lookup yields CDR1 MGHRA and CDR2 YSYEKL. The CDR3 loop spans 16 amino acids. The CDR3 loop reads CASSQASSGGDYEQYF.

This chain links TRBV27 with TRBJ2-2; TCRdb indicates TRBD1, and absent DNA this call remains unverified. The CDR3 totals 16 residues. Per the germline V gene, CDR1 is MNHEY and CDR2 is SMNVEV (reference sequence). The chain's CDR3 is CASSGRDTENTGELFF.

V usage is TRBV7-3 and J usage is TRBJ2-1; TCRdb names TRBD1, which stays unverified in the absence of DNA. In germline, CDR1 is SGHTA, CDR2 FQGTGA. The CDR3 contains 13 residues. CDR3: CASSLSGVNEQFF. Combining the CDR3 with reference TRBV7-3 and TRBJ2-1 gives the whole variable domain GAGVSQTPSNKVTEKGKYVELRCDPISGHTALYWYRQSLGQGPEFLIYFQGTGAADDSGLPNDRFFAVRPEGSVSTLKIQRTERGDSAVYLCASSLSGVNEQFFGPGTRLTVL.

The chain employs TRBV7-6 and TRBJ2-1; as DNA is missing, the TRBD2 call by TCRdb cannot be tested. The CDR3 is 13 amino acids. Germline-derived CDR1 and CDR2 are SGHVS and FNYEAQ. The CDR3 here is CASSLSPSTDQFF.

The chain links TRBV6-5 to TRBJ2-7; absent DNA, TCRdb's TRBD1 call cannot be checked. CDR3 length equals 15 residues. CDR1 and CDR2 (germline): MNHEY, SVGAGI. CDR3 loop: CASSMTDRGKYEQYF.

The gene calls are TRBV28 and TRBJ2-1; the D call of TRBD1 rests on TCRdb alone, since no DNA is present to check it. Germline CDR1 and CDR2: MDHEN and SYDVKM. The CDR3 loop spans 15 amino acids. The CDR3 here is CASSFSAISGGGQFF. Using reference TRBV28 and TRBJ2-1 for the parts outside the CDR3, the full variable domain is DVKVTQSSRYLVKRTGEKVFLECVQDMDHENMFWYRQDPGLGLRLIYFSYDVKMKEKGDIPEGYSVSREKKERFSLILESASTNQTSMYLCASSFSAISGGGQFFGPGTRLTVL.

The chain couples TRBV20-1 to TRBJ2-1; TCRdb lists TRBD1, though no DNA is available to test this call. This CDR3 comprises 18 residues. Per germline, CDR1 DFQATT and CDR2 SNEGSKA (reference sequence). The CDR3 protein is CSASQRFGGGPIYNEQFF.

The chain carries TRBV18 and TRBJ2-3; TCRdb's assignment of TRBD2 cannot be checked, as there is no DNA. The CDR3 covers 15 residues. CDR1 and CDR2 (germline): KGHSH, LQKENI. CDR3 sequence: CASSPEGPTTDTQYF. The variable domain in full, completed from reference TRBV18 and TRBJ2-3, reads NAGVMQNPRHLVRRRGQEARLRCSPMKGHSHVYWYRQLPEEGLKFMVYLQKENIIDESGMPKERFSAEFPKEGPSILRIQQVVRGDSAAYFCASSPEGPTTDTQYFGPGTRLTVL.

This sequence joins TRBV14 and TRBJ2-7. The CDR3 has 12 residues. CDR1 and CDR2 from the germline V gene are SGHDN and FVKESK. CDR3 in amino acids: CASSQVKGEQYF.

The chain joins TRBV6-5 to TRBJ2-7; TCRdb's D gene call, TRBD2, goes unchecked for lack of DNA. The CDR3 has 13 residues. CDR1 and CDR2 from the germline V gene are MNHEY and SVGAGI. CDR3 sequence reads: CASSYRDFGEQYF.